This T cell receptor (beta chain) was recorded in a study of T cell repertoires in cytomegalovirus infection. Background on the study: Carrying CMV and the relevant HLA type showed in public TCR beta signatures.

TCRdb re-derived calls from the reads in MiXCR, one entry per CDR3 protein. The table shows approximately 250,000 distinct CDR3 sequences, with roughly 6.5% occurring only once. The CDR3 sequence is 12 residues long. Germline CDR1 reads SGHDN; CDR2 reads FVKESK. In regard to this clonotype: What it recognizes is unknown. One end of the junction is discordant with germline, which a read error may explain.

Study observations and caveats: Carriage of CMV together with the relevant HLA was identifiable through cumulative public TCR beta family frequency. Dominating the ex vivo response were HLA-C-restricted CMV-specific TCR beta clonotypes.

V gene TRBV14 combines with J gene TRBJ1-2; possible D gene TRBD1, 5 bases. This sequence originates from a human donor in good health (CMV status not recorded). Some clones in this sample may be carry-over from other donors' samples. Sequencing was done on a sample of PBMCs. The CDR3: CARSAGRYGYTF. The CDR3 nucleotides read TGTGCCCGCAGCGCGGGACGGTATGGTTACACCTTC.